This TCR beta chain was sequenced for a study of shared clonotypes between healthy human individuals. Broader study findings: Naive subsets generally had larger estimated richness than memory subsets. Represented diversity, genetic and exposure-history alike, was limited by few donors.

This CDR3 spans 14 amino acids. Germline trimming cut 5 bases from V and 4 bases from J; bases unmatched to any gene: 8. CDR1 is SGDLS, CDR2 YYNGEE, per germline. Positively selected for CCR7, the CD45RO-negative cells used as naive CD8 cells excluded terminally differentiated effector memory CD45RA+ cells. Genomic DNA of every subset was divided equally among multiple immunoSEQ plates. The protocol was immunoSEQ multiplex PCR, while the TCRdb copy is restricted to in-frame clones and leaves out a portion. The sample holds 2 million or so clones, about 94% seen once. For this clone: Antigen unknown.

Sequencing was performed on naive CD8+ T cells sorted from blood. The source is a man between 18 and 35 years old in good health. This chain uses TRBV9 with TRBJ2-7, with 8 bases aligning to TRBD1. The CDR3 spells CASSTGQGEYEQYF. CDR3 nucleotide sequence: TGTGCCAGCAGTACCGGACAGGGCGAGTACGAGCAGTACTTC.